The entry that follows covers one TCR beta chain sequence. Its antigen is unidentified. Each CDR3 protein is one row after TCRdb ran MiXCR on the 5' RACE reads. The sample lists 250,000 to 350,000 distinct CDR3 sequences; less than 25% were seen once. The data were obtained in a study of CD8 T cells in ankylosing spondylitis. Notes on the study in general: Seemingly characteristic of ankylosing spondylitis blood was a TCR beta motif consisting of under ten highly homologous variants. From matched ankylosing spondylitis synovial fluid, disease-linked clones were reportedly recovered at significantly enriched levels. Earlier authors reported some of these motif variants in reactive arthritis synovial fluid and blood.

V shed 5 bases, J shed 7 bases, and the junction held 7 bases outside the gene matches. There are 15 residues in the CDR3. Germline V gene data show CDR1 as DFQATT and CDR2 as SNEGSKA (reference sequence). The genes are TRBV20-1 and TRBJ2-2; TRBD2 agrees at 13 bases. The sequence was collected from a female donor with ankylosing spondylitis or in good health (not recorded which). Source material: blood, either unsorted or a sorted T cell fraction (not recorded which). CDR3 amino acids: CSAVSGTSGNGELFF. The CDR3, as DNA: TGCAGTGCTGTATCTGGGACTAGCGGGAACGGGGAGCTGTTTTTT.